The 30 T cell receptor beta chains reported below all come from one sample, sequenced in a study of cytomegalovirus exposure and HLA in healthy donors. Both 60 Vbeta primers and 13 Jbeta primers went into the PCR. Some clones are missing from TCRdb's copy, which holds only in-frame ones; the method was immunoSEQ multiplex PCR. The data hold some 130,000 clones, with over 75% observed a single time. The sample comprised PBMCs. These TCRs come from a man between 25 and 39 years old in good health.

As DNA, the CDR3 is TGTGCCAGCAGCGTAGGGTTGACAACACAAGAGACCCAGTACTTC. It encodes CASSVGLTTQETQYF. V gene TRBV9 combines with J gene TRBJ2-5; D not resolved. Germline values: CDR1 SGDLS, CDR2 YYNGEE. With 0 bases removed from V and 2 bases from J, the gap between germline ends came to 11 bases. This CDR3 is built from 15 residues.

This chain links TRBV4-1 with TRBJ2-1; 7 nucleotides agree with TRBD2. J was trimmed by 4 bases and V by 2 bases; bases with no gene match: 8. Germline CDR1 is MGHRA and CDR2 is YSYEKL. The CDR3 is made up of 16 amino acids. CDR3 protein: CASSQPSSGLYNEQFF. For the CDR3, the DNA is TGCGCCAGCAGCCAACCTTCTAGCGGCCTTTACAATGAGCAGTTCTTC.

J is TRBJ2-7 and V is TRBV7-9, with 7 bases lining up with TRBD1. Trimming removed 5 bases from V and 5 bases from J; junction bases left unmatched: 9. The CDR3 extends over 14 amino acids. Germline CDR1 and CDR2: SEHNR and FQNEAQ (reference sequence). The chain's CDR3 is CASSQDREWDEQYF. CDR3 in DNA: TGTGCCAGCAGCCAAGACAGGGAATGGGACGAGCAGTACTTC.

The chain uses TRBV1 and TRBJ1-3. TRBV1 is flagged as a pseudogene. The CDR3 consists of 14 residues. The CDR3 protein is CTSSHKSSGNTIYF. The CDR3, as DNA: TGCACCAGCAGCCATAAGAGCTCTGGAAACACCATATATTTT.

This chain connects TRBV5-8 to TRBJ1-5, with 8 bases matching TRBD1. The CDR3 is 14 amino acids. The germline CDR1 and CDR2 sequences are SGHTS and YDEGEE. The V gene end was trimmed by 5 bases and the J gene end by 6 bases; junction bases not matched to a gene: 7. This CDR3 reads CASRATGGSQPQHF. DNA for the CDR3: TGTGCCAGCAGGGCCACAGGGGGAAGTCAGCCCCAGCATTTT.

The rearrangement links TRBV15 to TRBJ2-2, with D possibly being TRBD2 (6 bases). V was pared by 8 bases and J by 6 bases, with 16 bases between. The CDR3 has 14 amino acids. Germline V gene sequence: CDR1 LNHNV, CDR2 YYDKDF (reference sequence). In DNA, the CDR3 is TGTGCCACCTCCCTGGAGAGCGGGTCCGGGGAGCTGTTTTTT. It encodes CATSLESGSGELFF.

The CDR3 DNA sequence: TGTGCCAGCAGCACCCGGGACAGGGGGCGAGAGACCCAGTACTTC. Translating it yields CASSTRDRGRETQYF. V is TRBV7-9 and J is TRBJ2-5, with 12 bases fitting TRBD1. The CDR3 extends over 15 amino acids. Germline V gene lookup returns CDR1 SEHNR and CDR2 FQNEAQ (reference sequence). V trimming: 5 bases; J trimming: 4 bases; junction bases outside the gene matches: 5.

Remarks on this clone: At one of its ends the junction is not consistent with the germline gene, which may arise from a read error. CDR3 sequence: CASRPNRGPSNEQYF. The CDR3 DNA sequence: TGTGCCAGCAGACCCAACAGGGGACCCTCCAACGAGCAGTACTTC. This rearrangement joins TRBV6-5 to TRBJ2-7; the match to TRBD1 covers 7 bases. Germline-derived CDR1 and CDR2 are MNHEY and SVGAGI. This CDR3 spans 15 amino acids.

This rearrangement joins TRBV28 to TRBJ2-3; possibly TRBD2 for D (6 bases). Germline lookup yields CDR1 MDHEN and CDR2 SYDVKM. CDR3 length: 14 amino acids. Trimming left V 3 bases short and J 3 bases short, with 10 bases between. DNA of the CDR3: TGTGCCAGCAGTTTGGGGACTTCTACAGATACGCAGTATTTT. It is translated as CASSLGTSTDTQYF.

In this sample, this clone is medium-sized. The chain links TRBV11-3 to TRBJ1-4; maybe TRBD1 (5 bases). The CDR3 runs 14 residues. The V gene's germline CDR1 is SGHNT and CDR2 YENEEA. Trimming stripped 3 bases from V and 0 bases from J, with 5 bases between. CDR3 amino acids: CASSLTATNEKLFF. CDR3 nucleotides: TGTGCCAGCAGCTTGACAGCAACTAATGAAAAACTGTTTTTT.

The rearrangement uses TRBV5-5 and TRBJ2-3; 7 bases align to TRBD2. The germline V gene has CDR1 SGHKS and CDR2 YYEKEE (reference sequence). V dropped 1 base and J dropped 0; count of bases not matched to a gene: 5. This CDR3 region has 16 residues. This chain's CDR3 is CASSLRSGGSTDTQYF. CDR3 DNA: TGTGCCAGCAGCTTGAGGTCGGGAGGTAGCACAGATACGCAGTATTTT.

The rearrangement links TRBV27 to TRBJ2-7, with D possibly matching TRBD2 (6 bases). Trimming took off 5 bases at V and 5 bases at J, with 13 bases between the two ends. The CDR3 runs 13 residues. The V gene's germline CDR1 is MNHEY and CDR2 SMNVEV (reference sequence). The CDR3 DNA reads as TGTGCCAGCAGTACCGGGACTTTCAACGAGCAGTACTTC. Protein product: CASSTGTFNEQYF.

This clone turned up a few times. This chain uses TRBV4-1 with TRBJ2-1, with 9 bases lining up with TRBD1. Germline CDR1 reads MGHRA; CDR2 reads YSYEKL. The CDR3 runs to 16 residues. V was pared by 0 bases and J by 5 bases, with 5 bases of the junction left unmatched. The CDR3 DNA is TGCGCCAGCAGCCAAGATATAGGGACAGGGAACAATGAGCAGTTCTTC. Protein: CASSQDIGTGNNEQFF.

The chain carries TRBV7-9 and TRBJ1-5; D remains ambiguous. CDR1 SEHNR and CDR2 FQNEAQ come from the germline V gene (reference sequence). This CDR3 contains 14 residues. V lost 2 bases and J 3 bases, leaving 8 bases between the germline ends. CDR3 coding DNA: TGTGCCAGCAGCTTACAGGAGGTCAATCAGCCCCAGCATTTT. This gives the protein CASSLQEVNQPQHF. The complete variable domain, with remaining parts taken from reference TRBV7-9 and TRBJ1-5, reads DTGVSQNPRHKITKRGQNVTFRCDPISEHNRLYWYRQTLGQGPEFLTYFQNEAQLEKSRLLSDRFSAERPKGSFSTLEIQRTEQGDSAMYLCASSLQEVNQPQHFGDGTRLSIL.

Turning to this clone: Other DNA sequences in the same sample also yield this CDR3. The V and J genes are TRBV7-9 and TRBJ2-5; 8 bases map to TRBD2. In germline, CDR1 is SEHNR, CDR2 FQNEAQ (reference sequence). The CDR3 is made up of 14 amino acids. V was pared by 5 bases and J by 2 bases, with 4 bases of the junction left unmatched. Written as DNA, the CDR3 is TGTGCCAGCAGCCTTAGCGGGGTTCAAGAGACCCAGTACTTC. Amino acid sequence: CASSLSGVQETQYF. The full variable domain, with the rest looked up from reference TRBV7-9 and TRBJ2-5, is DTGVSQNPRHKITKRGQNVTFRCDPISEHNRLYWYRQTLGQGPEFLTYFQNEAQLEKSRLLSDRFSAERPKGSFSTLEIQRTEQGDSAMYLCASSLSGVQETQYFGPGTRLLVL.

The J gene is TRBJ2-7, the V gene TRBV5-1; weak D call: TRBD1 (5 bases). Germline lookup yields CDR1 SGHRS and CDR2 YFSETQ. Trimming cost V 4 bases and J 2 bases, with 13 bases left between them. The length of the CDR3 is 14 residues. This chain's CDR3 is CASSAVRAPYEQYF. In nucleotides, the CDR3 is TGCGCCAGCAGCGCGGTCAGGGCGCCCTACGAGCAGTACTTC. Full variable domain (missing parts from reference TRBV5-1 and TRBJ2-7): KAGVTQTPRYLIKTRGQQVTLSCSPISGHRSVSWYQQTPGQGLQFLFEYFSETQRNKGNFPGRFSGRQFSNSRSEMNVSTLELGDSALYLCASSAVRAPYEQYFGPGTRLTVT.

The CDR3 bases are TGTGCCAGTAGTAGCCAGGGTGGTGAAAAACTGTTTTTT. This codes for CASSSQGGEKLFF. The chain links TRBV19 to TRBJ1-4, with a weak D call TRBD1 (5 bases). Germline values: CDR1 LNHDA, CDR2 SQIVND (reference sequence). The CDR3 is 13 amino acids. V gave up 4 bases and J gave up 7 bases, with 10 bases separating them.

The rearrangement joins TRBV9 to TRBJ2-3, with 9 bases aligning to TRBD2. This CDR3 has 17 residues. Germline V gene data show CDR1 as SGDLS and CDR2 as YYNGEE. The junction had 7 bases not matched to a gene; V was cut back by 0 bases and J by 2 bases. The DNA for the CDR3 is TGTGCCAGCAGCGTAGCTACGACTAGCGGATACACAGATACGCAGTATTTT. Translating gives CASSVATTSGYTDTQYF.

The CDR3 here is CASSGGQGGQPQHF. The CDR3 DNA is TGTGCCAGCAGTGGCGGACAGGGTGGTCAGCCCCAGCATTTT. The rearrangement uses TRBV6-5 and TRBJ1-5; TRBD1 aligns across 8 bases. The CDR3 is 14 residues long. V gave up 5 bases and J gave up 6 bases; unmatched junction bases: 6. Germline CDR1 MNHEY, CDR2 SVGAGI.

The genes are TRBV4-3 and TRBJ2-3; 12 bases match TRBD2. CDR3 size: 14 residues. Germline V gives CDR1 LGHNA, CDR2 YSLEER. V was clipped by 6 bases and J by 8 bases; unmatched bases: 6. CDR3 sequence reads: CASSRLAGEGTQYF. The DNA of the CDR3 is TGCGCCAGCAGTCGACTAGCGGGAGAGGGTACGCAGTATTTT.

DNA of the CDR3: TGTGCCACCAGCAGCCCTAGCGGGAGGATCACCGGGGAGCTGTTTTTT. Protein: CATSSPSGRITGELFF. The chain couples TRBV15 to TRBJ2-2, with 11 bases lining up with TRBD2. J was trimmed by 4 bases and V by 3 bases; bases with no gene match: 4. The CDR3 totals 16 residues. Germline V lookup: CDR1 LNHNV, CDR2 YYDKDF (reference sequence).

The chain links TRBV4-1 to TRBJ2-2; the D gene is possibly TRBD2 (5 bases). Trimming took off 4 bases at V and 9 bases at J, with 6 bases between the two ends. The CDR3 spans 11 residues. The germline gives CDR1 MGHRA, CDR2 YSYEKL. In DNA form, the CDR3 reads TGCGCCAGCAGCCCGGGGAGGGAGCTGTTTTTT. The encoded protein is CASSPGRELFF.

CDR3 DNA sequence: TGTGCCAGCAGGCCCCCGGGGAGACTAGGCAGGGAGCTGTTTTTT. Its translation is CASRPPGRLGRELFF. The chain couples TRBV6-5 to TRBJ2-2; D possibly corresponds to TRBD2 (6 bases). Trimming removed 6 bases from V and 9 bases from J, with 20 bases in between. The CDR3 is made up of 15 amino acids. Germline V CDR1 and CDR2: MNHEY, SVGAGI.

This clone has more than one count but fewer than ten. The chain links TRBV11-2 to TRBJ2-2, with D maybe TRBD2 (6 bases). Between the trimmed V and J ends, which lost 5 bases and 1 base, there was a span of 11 bases. CDR1 is SGHAT and CDR2 is FQNNGV in the germline V gene. The CDR3 length is 15 residues. Written as DNA, the CDR3 is TGTGCCAGCAGCGCCGGGGGATGGAACACCGGGGAGCTGTTTTTT. Translation gives CASSAGGWNTGELFF.

This sequence joins TRBV6-5 and TRBJ2-5, with 12 bases matching TRBD2. The CDR3 runs 16 residues. In germline, CDR1 is MNHEY, CDR2 SVGAGI. Trimming cost V 2 bases and J 1 base; bases outside gene matches: 2. DNA for the CDR3: TGTGCCAGCAGTTACGGGACTAGCGGGCCCCAAGAGACCCAGTACTTC. Translation: CASSYGTSGPQETQYF.

In DNA, the CDR3 is TGTGCCAGCAGAACAGCAGGGTCATGGGCTCAGCCCCAGCATTTT. Translation: CASRTAGSWAQPQHF. This chain uses TRBV6-5 with TRBJ1-5; a weak D match, TRBD1 (5 bases). The CDR3 spans 15 residues. Germline loops: CDR1 MNHEY, CDR2 SVGAGI. V was trimmed by 6 bases and J by 6 bases, leaving 18 bases between them.

There are a few counts of this clone. This sequence joins TRBV7-9 and TRBJ1-1; D unclear. V dropped 8 bases and J dropped 2 bases, with 12 bases sitting between them. CDR1 SEHNR and CDR2 FQNEAQ come from the germline V gene (reference sequence). The CDR3 has 13 residues. CDR3 DNA sequence: TGTGCCAGCCCCGGCAGGCCAAACACTGAAGCTTTCTTT. This sequence encodes CASPGRPNTEAFF.

The chain carries TRBV6-5 and TRBJ2-3; possibly TRBD2 for D (6 bases). V lost 4 bases and J lost 4, with 15 bases in between. The CDR3 loop spans 15 amino acids. Germline loops: CDR1 MNHEY, CDR2 SVGAGI. The CDR3 loop reads CASSSLRLVSDTQYF. The CDR3 DNA is TGTGCCAGCAGTTCTTTACGACTAGTTTCAGATACGCAGTATTTT.

The chain has TRBV7-6 and TRBJ2-3, with TRBD2 as a possible D gene (5 bases). Germline-derived CDR1 and CDR2 are SGHVS and FNYEAQ. The CDR3 has 12 amino acids. Trimming cost V 5 bases and J 5 bases, with 8 bases left between them. The CDR3 nucleotides are TGTGCCAGCAGCCACGGAGGAGATACGCAGTATTTT. Translating gives CASSHGGDTQYF.

The rearrangement joins TRBV5-5 to TRBJ2-1; D call uncertain. Germline CDR1 reads SGHKS; CDR2 reads YYEKEE (reference sequence). Trimming removed 7 bases from V and 5 bases from J, with 10 bases in between. The CDR3 sequence is 12 residues long. CDR3 protein: CASGPADNEQFF. The CDR3 nucleotides read TGTGCCAGCGGCCCGGCGGACAATGAGCAGTTCTTC. Supplemented by reference TRBV5-5 and TRBJ2-1, the full variable domain reads DAGVTQSPTHLIKTRGQQVTLRCSPISGHKSVSWYQQVLGQGPQFIFQYYEKEERGRGNFPDRFSARQFPNYSSELNVNALLLGDSALYLCASGPADNEQFFGPGTRLTVL.